The present entry profiles one T cell receptor beta chain with its context. Germline CDR1 and CDR2: KGHDR and SFDVKD. The CDR3 has 14 residues. The V and J ends lost 4 bases and 5 bases, in that order; junction bases with no gene match: 6. The entry originates in a study of CD8 T cells in Susac syndrome. cDNA came from about 0.5 to 1 ug RNA primed by random hexamers. Multiplex immunoSEQ PCR targeted 54 Vbeta and 13 Jbeta TCR beta segments. Each CDR3 protein is one row after TCRdb ran MiXCR on the immunoSEQ multiplex PCR reads. The table lists 110,000 to 150,000 distinct CDR3 sequences, 94% of them singletons. TEMRA cells were FACS-enriched, with CD8+ and CD4+ T cells isolated negatively.

The chain has TRBV24-1 and TRBJ1-2; 7 bases agree with TRBD1. Material for sequencing was CD8+ T cells from PBMCs. The clonotype comes from a human donor in good health. This CDR3 reads CATSDWDSTYGYTF. The CDR3 DNA reads TGTGCCACCAGTGACTGGGACAGCACTTATGGCTACACCTTC.